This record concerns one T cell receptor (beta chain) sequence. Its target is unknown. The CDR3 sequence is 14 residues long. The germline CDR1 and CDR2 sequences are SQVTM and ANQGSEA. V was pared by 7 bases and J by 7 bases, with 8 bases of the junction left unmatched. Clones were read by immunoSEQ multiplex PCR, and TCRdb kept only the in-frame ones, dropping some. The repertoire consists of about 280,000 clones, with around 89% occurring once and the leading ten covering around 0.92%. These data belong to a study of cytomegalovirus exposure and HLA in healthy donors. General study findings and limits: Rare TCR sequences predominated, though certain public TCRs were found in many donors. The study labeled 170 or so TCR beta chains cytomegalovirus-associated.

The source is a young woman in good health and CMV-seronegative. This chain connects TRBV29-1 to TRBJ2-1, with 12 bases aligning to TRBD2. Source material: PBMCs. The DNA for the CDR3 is TGCAGCGCTGGAACTAGCGGGAGGTCAAATGAGCAGTTCTTC. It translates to CSAGTSGRSNEQFF.